This T cell receptor (beta chain) was obtained from a study of cytomegalovirus exposure and HLA in healthy donors. The PCR was carried out with 60 Vbeta primers and 13 Jbeta primers. Clones were sequenced by immunoSEQ multiplex PCR, and TCRdb holds only the in-frame ones, with some missing. The data contain fewer than 130,000 clones, about three quarters of them singletons. CDR3 length equals 15 residues. Germline V gene data show CDR1 as LNHDA and CDR2 as SQIVND (reference sequence). The trim removed 3 bases at V and 5 bases at J, leaving 4 bases unmatched. The sequence came from an older woman in good health and CMV-seropositive. The chain recombines TRBV19 with TRBJ2-5; TRBD2 matches at 12 bases. The sample consisted of PBMCs. CDR3 in DNA: TGTGCCAGTAGTATGGGTCTAGCGGGGGGGGAGACCCAGTACTTC. This sequence encodes CASSMGLAGGETQYF. The variable domain in full, completed from reference TRBV19 and TRBJ2-5, reads DGGITQSPKYLFRKEGQNVTLSCEQNLNHDAMYWYRQDPGQGLRLIYYSQIVNDFQKGDIAEGYSVSREKKESFPLTVTSAQKNPTAFYLCASSMGLAGGETQYFGPGTRLLVL.